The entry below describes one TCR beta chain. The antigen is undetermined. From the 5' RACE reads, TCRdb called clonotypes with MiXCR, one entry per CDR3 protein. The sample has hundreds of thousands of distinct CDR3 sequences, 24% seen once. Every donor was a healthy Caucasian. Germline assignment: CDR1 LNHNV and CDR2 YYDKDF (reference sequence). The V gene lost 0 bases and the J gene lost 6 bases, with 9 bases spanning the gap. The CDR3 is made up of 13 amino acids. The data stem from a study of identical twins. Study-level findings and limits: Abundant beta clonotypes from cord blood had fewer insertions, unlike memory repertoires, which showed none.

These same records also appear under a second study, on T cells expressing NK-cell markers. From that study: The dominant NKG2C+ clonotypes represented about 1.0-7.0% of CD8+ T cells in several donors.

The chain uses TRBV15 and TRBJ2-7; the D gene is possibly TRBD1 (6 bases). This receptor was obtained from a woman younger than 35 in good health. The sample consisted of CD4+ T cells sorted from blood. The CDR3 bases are TGTGCCACCAGCAGAGAAGGCAGGGGCGAGCAGTACTTC. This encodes CATSREGRGEQYF.